The following is a T cell receptor (beta chain) sequence with its context. The antigen is undetermined. The data were taken from a study of cytomegalovirus exposure and HLA in healthy donors. Notes on the study in general: Per a prior analysis, the majority of TCR beta V segments were productive roughly 87% or roughly 30% of the time. The Asian-associated ancestry cluster reportedly had fewer N-insertions than the approximately 670-donor mean in a later analysis. Reportedly, cytomegalovirus status was diagnosed with high sensitivity and specificity. For most subjects, TCR beta sequences were reported to predict HLA-A and HLA-B alleles with accuracy.

Trimming pared 6 bases from V and 8 bases from J, leaving 11 bases between. The germline gives CDR1 SGHNT, CDR2 YENEEA. The CDR3 extends over 13 amino acids. Use of 60 Vbeta and 13 Jbeta primers characterized the PCR. The method was immunoSEQ multiplex PCR; TCRdb's version includes in-frame clones alone and lacks a portion of them. Among under 200,000 clones, 84% were seen once, and the ten largest hold around 1.9%. The sequenced sample consisted of PBMCs. The TCR comes from a man aged 18 to 29 in good health and CMV-seronegative. The chain has TRBV11-3 and TRBJ1-6; possible D gene TRBD1, 6 bases. CDR3 DNA: TGTGCCAGCAGTCTCTACAGGGATTCACCCCTCCACTTT. This encodes CASSLYRDSPLHF. Drawing the rest from reference TRBV11-3 and TRBJ1-6, the complete variable domain is EAGVVQSPRYKIIEKKQPVAFWCNPISGHNTLYWYLQNLGQGPELLIRYENEEAVDDSQLPKDRFSAERLKGVDSTLKIQPAELGDSAVYLCASSLYRDSPLHFGNGTRLTVT.